This TCR beta chain was profiled in a study of a mutant IDH1 vaccine in newly diagnosed glioma. At the level of the study: Most patients had radiochemotherapy with temozolomide before enrollment; others had one alone. Study outcomes and limitations: Pseudoprogression apparently lacked any relation to changes in top peripheral T cell clonotypes.

Clones were sequenced by immunoSEQ multiplex PCR, and TCRdb holds only the in-frame ones, with some missing. The sample yields about 21,000 clones, about 85% seen once. With respect to this clone: The antigen remains unidentified.

Described time point: baseline, week 1 (first vaccination visit). The treatment denotes: pre-vaccination baseline after standard-of-care therapy. In every donor, the tumor was a new WHO grade 3 or 4 IDH1-mutant, ATRX-lost astrocytoma. CDR3 length: 13 amino acids. Looked up from germline, CDR1 is SQVTM and CDR2 is ANQGSEA. V lost 4 bases and J lost 5; bases outside the gene matches: 6. This chain uses TRBV29-1 with TRBJ2-5, with TRBD2 matching over 8 bases. This receptor was identified in a man between 35 and 55 years old with glioma. Sample: PBMCs, taken from a glioma patient treated with radiotherapy, temozolomide or both. The CDR3 spells CSVGRGGGETQYF. The DNA of the CDR3 is TGCAGCGTTGGCCGGGGGGGCGGGGAGACCCAGTACTTC.